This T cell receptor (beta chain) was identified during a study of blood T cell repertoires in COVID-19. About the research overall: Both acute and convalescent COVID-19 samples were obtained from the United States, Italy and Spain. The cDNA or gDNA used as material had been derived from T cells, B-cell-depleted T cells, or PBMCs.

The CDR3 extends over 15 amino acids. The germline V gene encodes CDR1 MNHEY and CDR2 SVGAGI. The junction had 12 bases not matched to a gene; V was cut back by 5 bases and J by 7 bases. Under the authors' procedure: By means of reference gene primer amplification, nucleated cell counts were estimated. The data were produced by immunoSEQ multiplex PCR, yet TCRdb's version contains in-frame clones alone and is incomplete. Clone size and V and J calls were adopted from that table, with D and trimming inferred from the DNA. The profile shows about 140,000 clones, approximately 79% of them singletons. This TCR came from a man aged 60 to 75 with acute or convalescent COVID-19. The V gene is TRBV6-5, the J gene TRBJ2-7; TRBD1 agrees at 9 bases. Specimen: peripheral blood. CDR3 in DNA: TGTGCCAGCAGTCAACTCACAGGGGGCCGGTGGGAGCAGTACTTC. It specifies CASSQLTGGRWEQYF.